One T cell receptor (beta chain) is described in this entry. As yet, its antigen is unknown. PCR was performed using 60 Vbeta and 13 Jbeta primers. Profiled with immunoSEQ multiplex PCR; TCRdb holds only in-frame clones, not every one. Altogether under 200,000 clones are present, 81% being singletons, with the ten largest covering approximately 2.1%. The sample originates from a study of cytomegalovirus exposure and HLA in healthy donors. Study-wide points: A later analysis appeared to link common viral pathogens to several of the most significant clusters. Reportedly, a later analysis found an Asian-associated ancestry cluster had fewer N-insertions than the roughly 700-donor mean. Across donors, most TCRs were seen rarely, yet some public ones were widespread. CMV antigen specificity of three CMV-associated chains was confirmed in vitro.

The CDR3 consists of 14 residues. Germline V CDR1 and CDR2: MNHNS, SASEGT. The V and J ends lost 7 bases and 5 bases respectively, with 17 bases between them. Material: PBMCs. The sequence was obtained from a woman between 18 and 29 years old in good health and CMV-seronegative. This chain joins TRBV6-1 and TRBJ1-1; D is possibly TRBD1 (6 bases). The CDR3 region is CASTRAQGSTEAFF. The CDR3, as DNA: TGTGCCAGCACCAGGGCGCAGGGGAGTACTGAAGCTTTCTTT.